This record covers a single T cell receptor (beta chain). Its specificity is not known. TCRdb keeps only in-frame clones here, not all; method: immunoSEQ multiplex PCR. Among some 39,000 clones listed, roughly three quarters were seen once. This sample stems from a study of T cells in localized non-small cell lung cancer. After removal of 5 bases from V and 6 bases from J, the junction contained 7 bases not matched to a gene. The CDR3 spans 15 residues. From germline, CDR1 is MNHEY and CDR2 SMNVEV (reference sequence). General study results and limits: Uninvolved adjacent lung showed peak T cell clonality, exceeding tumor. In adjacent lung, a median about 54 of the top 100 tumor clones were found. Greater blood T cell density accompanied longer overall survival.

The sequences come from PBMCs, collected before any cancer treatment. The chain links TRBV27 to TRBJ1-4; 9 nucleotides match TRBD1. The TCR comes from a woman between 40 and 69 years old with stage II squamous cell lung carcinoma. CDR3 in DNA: TGTGCCAGCAGTGCAATGGGACAGGGACATGAAAAACTGTTTTTT. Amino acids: CASSAMGQGHEKLFF.